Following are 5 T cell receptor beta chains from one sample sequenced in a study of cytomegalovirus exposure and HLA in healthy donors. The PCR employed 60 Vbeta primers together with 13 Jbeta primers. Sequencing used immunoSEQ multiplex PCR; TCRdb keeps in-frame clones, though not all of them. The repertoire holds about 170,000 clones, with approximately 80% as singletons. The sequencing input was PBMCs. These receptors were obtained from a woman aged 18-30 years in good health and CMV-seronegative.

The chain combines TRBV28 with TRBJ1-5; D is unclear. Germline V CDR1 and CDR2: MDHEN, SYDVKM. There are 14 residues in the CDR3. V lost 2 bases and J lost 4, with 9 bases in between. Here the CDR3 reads CASSLPTQNQPQHF. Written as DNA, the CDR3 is TGTGCCAGCAGTTTACCGACACAGAATCAGCCCCAGCATTTT.

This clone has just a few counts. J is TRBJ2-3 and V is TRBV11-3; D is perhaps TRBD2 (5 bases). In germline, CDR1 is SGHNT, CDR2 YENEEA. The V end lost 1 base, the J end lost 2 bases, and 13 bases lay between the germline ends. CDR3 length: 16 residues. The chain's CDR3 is CASSLGSGSHTDTQYF. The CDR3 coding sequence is TGTGCCAGCAGCTTAGGGAGCGGTTCCCACACAGATACGCAGTATTTT.

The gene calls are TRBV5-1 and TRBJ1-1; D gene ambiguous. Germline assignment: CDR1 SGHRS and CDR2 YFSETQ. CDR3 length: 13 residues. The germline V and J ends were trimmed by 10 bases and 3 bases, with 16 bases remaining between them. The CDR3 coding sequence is TGCGCCTCAAAGCTTACGGTGGACACTGAAGCTTTCTTT. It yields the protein CASKLTVDTEAFF.

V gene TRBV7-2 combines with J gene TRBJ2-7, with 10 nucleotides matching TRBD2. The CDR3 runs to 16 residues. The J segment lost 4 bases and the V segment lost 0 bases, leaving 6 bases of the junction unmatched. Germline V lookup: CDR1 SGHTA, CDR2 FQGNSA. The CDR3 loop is CASSLALAGLRYEQYF. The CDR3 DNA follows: TGTGCCAGCAGCTTAGCACTAGCGGGACTAAGGTACGAGCAGTACTTC.

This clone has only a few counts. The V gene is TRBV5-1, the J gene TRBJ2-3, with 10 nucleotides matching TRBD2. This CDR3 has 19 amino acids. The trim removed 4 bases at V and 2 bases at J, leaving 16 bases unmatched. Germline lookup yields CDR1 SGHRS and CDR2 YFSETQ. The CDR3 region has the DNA TGCGCCAGCAGCATTGGAGGCTCTAGCGGGAGATCCGCCACAGATACGCAGTATTTT. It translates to CASSIGGSSGRSATDTQYF.